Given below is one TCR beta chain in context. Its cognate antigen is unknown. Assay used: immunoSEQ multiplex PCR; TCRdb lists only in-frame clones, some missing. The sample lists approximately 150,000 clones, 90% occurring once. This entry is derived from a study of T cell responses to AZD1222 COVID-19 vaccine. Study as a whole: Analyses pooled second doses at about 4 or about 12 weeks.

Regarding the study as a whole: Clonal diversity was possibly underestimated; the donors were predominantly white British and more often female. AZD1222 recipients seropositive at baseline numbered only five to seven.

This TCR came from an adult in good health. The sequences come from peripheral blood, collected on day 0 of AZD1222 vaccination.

As DNA, the CDR3 is TGTGCCAGCAGCGTAGCTTCAGCGGGACAGGGGCCAGATACGCAGTATTTT. It codes for CASSVASAGQGPDTQYF. The chain combines TRBV9 with TRBJ2-3, with 10 positions matching TRBD1. Germline CDR1 SGDLS, CDR2 YYNGEE. V gave up 0 bases and J gave up 4 bases; unmatched junction bases: 8. There are 17 residues in the CDR3.